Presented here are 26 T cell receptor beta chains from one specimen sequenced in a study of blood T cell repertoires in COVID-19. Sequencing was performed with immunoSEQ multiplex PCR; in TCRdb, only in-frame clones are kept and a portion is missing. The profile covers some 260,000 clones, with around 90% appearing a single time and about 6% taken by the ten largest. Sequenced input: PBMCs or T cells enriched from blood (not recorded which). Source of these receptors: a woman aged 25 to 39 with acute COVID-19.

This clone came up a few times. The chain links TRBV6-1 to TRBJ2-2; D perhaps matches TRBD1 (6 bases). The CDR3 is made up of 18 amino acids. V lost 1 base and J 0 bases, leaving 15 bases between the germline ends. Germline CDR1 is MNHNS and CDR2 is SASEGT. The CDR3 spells CASSEGGRGRANTGELFF. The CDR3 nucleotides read TGTGCCAGCAGTGAAGGTGGCAGGGGCAGGGCGAACACCGGGGAGCTGTTTTTT.

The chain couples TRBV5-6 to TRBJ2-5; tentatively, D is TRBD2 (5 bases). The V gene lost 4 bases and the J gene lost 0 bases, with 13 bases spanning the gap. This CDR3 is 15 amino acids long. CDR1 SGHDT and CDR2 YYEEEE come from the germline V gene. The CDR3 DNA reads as TGTGCCAGCAGCGTACTAACGGGGTACCAAGAGACCCAGTACTTC. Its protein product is CASSVLTGYQETQYF.

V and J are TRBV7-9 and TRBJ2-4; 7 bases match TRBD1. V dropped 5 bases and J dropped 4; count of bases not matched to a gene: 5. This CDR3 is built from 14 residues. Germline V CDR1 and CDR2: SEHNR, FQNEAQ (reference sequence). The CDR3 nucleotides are TGTGCCAGCAGCCCGGGGACAGCGAAAAACATTCAGTACTTC. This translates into CASSPGTAKNIQYF.

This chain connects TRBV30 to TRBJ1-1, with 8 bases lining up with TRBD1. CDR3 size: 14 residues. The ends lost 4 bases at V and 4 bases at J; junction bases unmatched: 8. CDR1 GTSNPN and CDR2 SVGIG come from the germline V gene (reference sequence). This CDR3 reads CAWKRTGLGTEAFF. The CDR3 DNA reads TGTGCCTGGAAAAGGACAGGGTTAGGCACTGAAGCTTTCTTT.

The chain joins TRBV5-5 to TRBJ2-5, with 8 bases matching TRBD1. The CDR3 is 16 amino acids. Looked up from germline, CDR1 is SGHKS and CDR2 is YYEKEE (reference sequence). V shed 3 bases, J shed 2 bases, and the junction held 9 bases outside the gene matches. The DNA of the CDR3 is TGTGCCAGCAGCTCGTACCGGGACAGGCTACAAGAGACCCAGTACTTC. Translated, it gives CASSSYRDRLQETQYF.

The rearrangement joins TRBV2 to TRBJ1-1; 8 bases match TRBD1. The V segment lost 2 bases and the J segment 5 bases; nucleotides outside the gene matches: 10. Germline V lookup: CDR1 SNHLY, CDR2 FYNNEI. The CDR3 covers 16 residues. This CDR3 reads CASSERGTGLGTEAFF. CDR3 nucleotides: TGTGCCAGCAGTGAAAGGGGGACAGGTCTGGGGACTGAAGCTTTCTTT.

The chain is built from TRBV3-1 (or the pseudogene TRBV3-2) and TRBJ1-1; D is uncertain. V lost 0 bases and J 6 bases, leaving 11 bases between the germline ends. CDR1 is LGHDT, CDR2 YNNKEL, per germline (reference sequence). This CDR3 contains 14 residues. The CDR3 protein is CASSQELGGPEAFF. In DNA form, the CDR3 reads TGTGCCAGCAGCCAAGAGCTGGGAGGGCCTGAAGCTTTCTTT.

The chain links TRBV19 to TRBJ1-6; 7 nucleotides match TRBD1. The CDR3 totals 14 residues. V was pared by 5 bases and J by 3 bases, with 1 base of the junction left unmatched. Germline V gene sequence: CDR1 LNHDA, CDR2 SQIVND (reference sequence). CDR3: CASSRDSYNSPLHF. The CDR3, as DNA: TGTGCCAGTAGTCGGGACAGCTATAATTCACCCCTCCACTTT. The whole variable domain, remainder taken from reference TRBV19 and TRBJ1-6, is DGGITQSPKYLFRKEGQNVTLSCEQNLNHDAMYWYRQDPGQGLRLIYYSQIVNDFQKGDIAEGYSVSREKKESFPLTVTSAQKNPTAFYLCASSRDSYNSPLHFGNGTRLTVT.

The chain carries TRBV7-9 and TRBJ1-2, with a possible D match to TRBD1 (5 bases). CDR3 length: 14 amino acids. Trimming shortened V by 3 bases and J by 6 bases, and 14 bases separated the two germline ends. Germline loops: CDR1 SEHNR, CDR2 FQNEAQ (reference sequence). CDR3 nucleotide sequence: TGTGCCAGCAGCTTCAACCAAAAAGGGGATGGCTACACCTTC. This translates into CASSFNQKGDGYTF.

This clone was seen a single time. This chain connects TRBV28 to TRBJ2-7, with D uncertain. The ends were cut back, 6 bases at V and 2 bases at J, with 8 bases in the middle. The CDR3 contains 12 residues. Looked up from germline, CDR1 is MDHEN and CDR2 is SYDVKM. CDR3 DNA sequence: TGTGCCAGCAGCCAGTCCCCCTACGAGCAGTACTTC. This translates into CASSQSPYEQYF.

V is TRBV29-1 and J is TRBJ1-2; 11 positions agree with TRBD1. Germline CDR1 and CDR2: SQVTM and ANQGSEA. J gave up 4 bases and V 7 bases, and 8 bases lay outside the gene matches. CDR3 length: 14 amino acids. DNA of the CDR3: TGCAGCGCCGGGGGAGGACAGGGGGCCTATGGCTACACCTTC. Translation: CSAGGGQGAYGYTF. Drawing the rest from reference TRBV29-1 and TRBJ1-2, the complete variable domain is SAVISQKPSRDICQRGTSLTIQCQVDSQVTMMFWYRQQPGQSLTLIATANQGSEATYESGFVIDKFPISRPNLTFSTLTVSNMSPEDSSIYLCSAGGGQGAYGYTFGSGTRLTVV.

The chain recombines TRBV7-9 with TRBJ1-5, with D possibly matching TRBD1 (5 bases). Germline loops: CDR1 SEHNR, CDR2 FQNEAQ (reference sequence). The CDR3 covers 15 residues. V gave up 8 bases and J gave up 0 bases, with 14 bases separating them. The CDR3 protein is CASSEGAISNQPQHF. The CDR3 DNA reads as TGTGCCAGCTCAGAAGGGGCGATTAGCAATCAGCCCCAGCATTTT.

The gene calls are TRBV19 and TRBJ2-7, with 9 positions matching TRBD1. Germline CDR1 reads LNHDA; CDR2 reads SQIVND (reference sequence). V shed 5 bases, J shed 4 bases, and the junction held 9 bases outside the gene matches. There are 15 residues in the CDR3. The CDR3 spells CASSRSGTGLYEQYF. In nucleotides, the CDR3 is TGTGCCAGTAGTCGCTCCGGGACAGGGCTTTACGAGCAGTACTTC. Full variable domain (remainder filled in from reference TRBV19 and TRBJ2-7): DGGITQSPKYLFRKEGQNVTLSCEQNLNHDAMYWYRQDPGQGLRLIYYSQIVNDFQKGDIAEGYSVSREKKESFPLTVTSAQKNPTAFYLCASSRSGTGLYEQYFGPGTRLTVT.

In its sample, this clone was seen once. The CDR3 loop reads CASSLTGQGEVQPQHF. CDR3 DNA: TGTGCCAGCAGCTTAACGGGACAGGGTGAGGTTCAGCCCCAGCATTTT. The chain carries TRBV5-6 and TRBJ1-5; TRBD1 matches 9 bases. Germline lookup yields CDR1 SGHDT and CDR2 YYEEEE. V lost 2 bases to trimming and J lost 6 bases; unmatched junction nucleotides: 9. The CDR3 extends over 16 amino acids.

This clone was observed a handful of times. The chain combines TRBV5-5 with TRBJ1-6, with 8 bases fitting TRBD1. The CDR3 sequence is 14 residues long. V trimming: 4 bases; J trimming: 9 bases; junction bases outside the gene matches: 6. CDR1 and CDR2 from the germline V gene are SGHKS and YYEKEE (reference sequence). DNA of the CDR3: TGTGCCAGCAGCGCGGACAGGGACTCTTCACCCCTCCACTTT. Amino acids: CASSADRDSSPLHF.

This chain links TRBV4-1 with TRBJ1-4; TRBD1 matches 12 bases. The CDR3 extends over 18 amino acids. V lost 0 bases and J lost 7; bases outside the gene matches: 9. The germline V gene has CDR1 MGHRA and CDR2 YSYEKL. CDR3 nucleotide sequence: TGCGCCAGCAGCCAAGATGAAGGGACAGGGGGCTTAGGTGAAAAACTGTTTTTT. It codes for CASSQDEGTGGLGEKLFF.

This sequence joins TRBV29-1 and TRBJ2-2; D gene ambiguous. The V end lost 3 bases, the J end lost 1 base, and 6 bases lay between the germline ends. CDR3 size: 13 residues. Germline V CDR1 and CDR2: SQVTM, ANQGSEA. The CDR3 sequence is CSVDSWNTGELFF. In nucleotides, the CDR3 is TGCAGCGTTGATTCCTGGAACACCGGGGAGCTGTTTTTT.

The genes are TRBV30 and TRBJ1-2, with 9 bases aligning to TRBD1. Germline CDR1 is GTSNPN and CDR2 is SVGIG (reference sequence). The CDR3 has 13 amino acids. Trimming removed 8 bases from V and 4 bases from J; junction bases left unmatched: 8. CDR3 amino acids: CARRQGQGYGYTF. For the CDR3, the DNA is TGTGCCAGGCGACAGGGACAGGGCTATGGCTACACCTTC.

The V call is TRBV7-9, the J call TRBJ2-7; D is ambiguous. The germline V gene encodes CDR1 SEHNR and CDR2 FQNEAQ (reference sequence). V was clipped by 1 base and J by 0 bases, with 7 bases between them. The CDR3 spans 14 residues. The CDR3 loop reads CASSLGAPSYEQYF. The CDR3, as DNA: TGTGCCAGCAGCTTAGGAGCACCCTCCTACGAGCAGTACTTC.

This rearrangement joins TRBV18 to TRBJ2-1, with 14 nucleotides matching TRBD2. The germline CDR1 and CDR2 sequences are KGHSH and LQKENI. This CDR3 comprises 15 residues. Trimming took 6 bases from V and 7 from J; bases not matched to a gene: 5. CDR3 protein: CASSKGLAGGNEQFF. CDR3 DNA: TGTGCCAGCTCGAAAGGACTAGCGGGGGGAAATGAGCAGTTCTTC.

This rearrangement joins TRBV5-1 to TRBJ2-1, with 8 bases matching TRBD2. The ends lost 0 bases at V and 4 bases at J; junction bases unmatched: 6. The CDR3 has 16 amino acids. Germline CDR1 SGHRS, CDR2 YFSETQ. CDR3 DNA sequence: TGCGCCAGCAGCTTGGGTGCGGGGGGACGGTACAATGAGCAGTTCTTC. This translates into CASSLGAGGRYNEQFF.

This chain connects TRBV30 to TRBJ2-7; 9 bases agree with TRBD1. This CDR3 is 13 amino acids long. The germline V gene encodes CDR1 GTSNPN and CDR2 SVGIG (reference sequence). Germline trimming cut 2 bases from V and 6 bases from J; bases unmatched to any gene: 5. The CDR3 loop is CAWSPNRGPEQYF. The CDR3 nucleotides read TGTGCCTGGAGTCCGAACAGGGGGCCCGAGCAGTACTTC.

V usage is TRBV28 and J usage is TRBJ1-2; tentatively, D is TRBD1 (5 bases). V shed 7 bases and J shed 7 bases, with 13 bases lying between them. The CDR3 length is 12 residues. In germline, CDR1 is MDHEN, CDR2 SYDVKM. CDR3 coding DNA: TGTGCCAGCACCATCCCCGGGGGTGGCTACACCTTC. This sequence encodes CASTIPGGGYTF.

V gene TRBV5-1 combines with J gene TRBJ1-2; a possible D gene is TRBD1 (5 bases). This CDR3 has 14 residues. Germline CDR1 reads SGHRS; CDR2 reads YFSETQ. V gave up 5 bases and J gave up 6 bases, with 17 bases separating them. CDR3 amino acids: CASSRDGGTDGYTF. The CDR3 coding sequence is TGCGCCAGCAGTCGGGACGGGGGAACGGATGGCTACACCTTC.

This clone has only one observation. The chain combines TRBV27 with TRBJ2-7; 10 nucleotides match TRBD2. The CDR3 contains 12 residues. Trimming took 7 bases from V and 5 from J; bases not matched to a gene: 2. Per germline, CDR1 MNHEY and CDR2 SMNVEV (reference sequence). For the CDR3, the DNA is TGTGCCAGCAAGCGGGAGGGCAACGAGCAGTACTTC. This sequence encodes CASKREGNEQYF.

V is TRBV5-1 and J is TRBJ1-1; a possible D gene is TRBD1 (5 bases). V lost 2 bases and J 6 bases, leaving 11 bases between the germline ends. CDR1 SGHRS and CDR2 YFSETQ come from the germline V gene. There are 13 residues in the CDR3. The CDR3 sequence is CASSLTSGPEAFF. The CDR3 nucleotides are TGCGCCAGCAGCTTAACATCAGGGCCTGAAGCTTTCTTT.